Reported below is one TCR beta chain. It may be a read error: a sequence one base away is much more abundant. The time point: before trial treatment. In the RACIN dose-escalation trial, donors got nivolumab plus ipilimumab with aspirin, cyclophosphamide and radiotherapy. These data come from a study of low-dose radiotherapy and immunotherapy resistance in tumors. Study-wide background: On an every-two-weeks schedule, patients received intravenous nivolumab 240 mg, along with ipilimumab 1 mg/kg every six weeks. Patients were on oral aspirin 300 mg taken daily for four cycles from cycle 1 day 1. Every two weeks, cyclophosphamide 200 mg/m2 was infused one day before radiation plus immunotherapy.

cDNA synthesis used a TRAV/TRBV-specific primer set for both chains. TCR amplification ran 15 to 25 PCR cycles using constant-region and V-primer adapter primers. TCRdb ran MiXCR on the reads and lists one entry per CDR3 protein. The sample lists some 82,000 distinct CDR3 sequences, about 20% occurring once. The input for sequencing was PBMCs, taken before treatment. The sequence was collected from a male donor with prostate cancer.

The CDR3, as DNA: TGCAGCGTTGGCGTCTTTGCCGGGGCGCACATGGGGTCTGAAGCTTTCTTT. This codes for CSVGVFAGAHMGSEAFF. This chain connects TRBV29-1 to TRBJ1-1, with D possibly TRBD1 on 5 matching bases. Trimming left V 4 bases short and J 6 bases short, with 27 bases between. Germline V gene data show CDR1 as SQVTM and CDR2 as ANQGSEA. This CDR3 is built from 17 residues.